This T cell receptor (beta chain) originates from a study of Graves' ophthalmopathy and Graves' hyperthyroidism. Study overall: Ahead of any treatment, peripheral blood was obtained at the initial diagnosis. Study findings and constraints: Blood contained most expanded thyroid clonotypes exceeding 0.001 frequency.

The CDR3 length is 14 residues. Germline CDR1 reads LGHDT; CDR2 reads YNNKEL (reference sequence). Trimming removed 4 bases from V and 6 bases from J, with 12 bases in between. On this clonotype: Its matching antigen is unknown.

Hyperthyroidism qualified as stable when ophthalmopathy did not develop within 18 months of follow-up. The study amplified TCR beta CDR3 regions using RNA transcripts. RT-PCR in the first round used HTBI primers; a second-round multiplex PCR followed. One entry per CDR3 protein results from TCRdb running MiXCR on the multiplex PCR reads. The table includes some 370,000 distinct CDR3 sequences, about 17% detected once. Sequencing input: peripheral blood. The sequence derives from an adult woman with stable Graves' hyperthyroidism. The chain recombines TRBV3-1 with TRBJ2-2; tentative D call: TRBD2 (6 bases). CDR3 sequence reads: CASSRNAGSGELFF. The CDR3 DNA reads TGTGCCAGCAGCCGAAACGCGGGATCCGGGGAGCTGTTTTTT. Full variable domain (remainder filled in from reference TRBV3-1 and TRBJ2-2): DTAVSQTPKYLVTQMGNDKSIKCEQNLGHDTMYWYKQDSKKFLKIMFSYNNKELIINETVPNRFSPKSPDKAHLNLHINSLELGDSAVYFCASSRNAGSGELFFGEGSRLTVL.